This TCR beta chain was recorded in a study of blood T cell dynamics during melanoma immunotherapy. The wider study: Standard first-line treatment here was pembrolizumab or nivolumab plus ipilimumab in metastatic melanoma.

Some clones are missing from TCRdb's copy, which holds only in-frame ones; the method was immunoSEQ multiplex PCR. The sample yields roughly 10,000 clones, under 90% seen once. Time point defined: week 3, after first cycle of checkpoint inhibitor. Disease control meant complete response, partial response or stable disease at 12 weeks. Trimming at V came to 6 bases and at J to 10 bases, leaving 6 bases not matched to a gene. In germline, CDR1 is MNHEY, CDR2 SMNVEV (reference sequence). The CDR3 runs 15 residues. The clonotype comes from a human donor with melanoma. The sample in question was blood, obtained from a patient treated with checkpoint blockade. J is TRBJ2-1 and V is TRBV27; 16 nucleotides align to TRBD2. Here the CDR3 DNA reads TGTGCCAGCAGGGGACTAGCGGGAGGGGGAGGAGAGCAGTTCTTC. This codes for CASRGLAGGGGEQFF.